Listed here are 30 T cell receptor beta chains from one sample, sequenced in a study of neurological immune-mediated disorders. From the 5' RACE reads, TCRdb called clonotypes with MiXCR, one entry per CDR3 protein. Here the sample spans 39,000 or so distinct CDR3 sequences, more than 4.5% being singletons. Sequenced material: CD4+ T cells from blood. Every receptor here comes from a man aged 18 to 30 in good health.

This clonotype is categorized as medium-sized (0.01 to 0.1%). The V and J genes are TRBV5-1 and TRBJ2-3; tentative D call: TRBD1 (7 bases). Germline V gene sequence: CDR1 SGHRS, CDR2 YFSETQ. V lost 0 bases and J lost 4, with 18 bases in between. This CDR3 is built from 17 residues. In nucleotides, the CDR3 is TGCGCCAGCAGCTTGGTTCCCGGACCAGGGGGGCCAGATACGCAGTATTTT. This translates into CASSLVPGPGGPDTQYF. Full variable domain (missing parts from reference TRBV5-1 and TRBJ2-3): KAGVTQTPRYLIKTRGQQVTLSCSPISGHRSVSWYQQTPGQGLQFLFEYFSETQRNKGNFPGRFSGRQFSNSRSEMNVSTLELGDSALYLCASSLVPGPGGPDTQYFGPGTRLTVL.

This clonotype appeared many times. The rearrangement joins TRBV7-2 to TRBJ1-6; D is uncertain. Germline V lookup: CDR1 SGHTA, CDR2 FQGNSA. CDR3 length: 12 residues. The V end lost 6 bases, the J end lost 9 bases, and 9 bases lay between the germline ends. The CDR3, as DNA: TGTGCCAGCAGGGACTTGGGTTCACCCCTCCACTTT. This codes for CASRDLGSPLHF.

The sample holds many counts of this clonotype. CDR3 region: CASSFKRGGTDTQYF. For the CDR3, the DNA is TGCGCCAGCAGCTTCAAGCGGGGTGGCACAGATACGCAGTATTTT. The V call is TRBV5-1, the J call TRBJ2-3, with 7 bases fitting TRBD2. V lost 2 bases and J lost 1; bases outside the gene matches: 4. Germline V gene lookup returns CDR1 SGHRS and CDR2 YFSETQ. The CDR3 has 15 amino acids. The full variable domain, its missing parts supplied by reference TRBV5-1 and TRBJ2-3, is KAGVTQTPRYLIKTRGQQVTLSCSPISGHRSVSWYQQTPGQGLQFLFEYFSETQRNKGNFPGRFSGRQFSNSRSEMNVSTLELGDSALYLCASSFKRGGTDTQYFGPGTRLTVL.

This clonotype showed up many times. This sequence joins TRBV3-1 and TRBJ2-7; weak D call: TRBD2 (6 bases). CDR1 and CDR2 from the germline V gene are LGHDT and YNNKEL (reference sequence). The CDR3 covers 16 residues. V lost 1 base to trimming and J lost 5 bases, with 18 bases between them. The chain's CDR3 is CASSQVLGRRRHEQYF. The CDR3 DNA reads as TGTGCCAGCAGCCAAGTTCTGGGGAGGAGGAGGCACGAGCAGTACTTC.

The V and J genes are TRBV24-1 and TRBJ2-1, with D possibly matching TRBD2 (5 bases). The V end was cut by 3 bases, the J end by 0 bases, with 11 bases between. The length of the CDR3 is 16 residues. CDR1 and CDR2 from the germline V gene are KGHDR and SFDVKD. The CDR3 DNA follows: TGTGCCACCAGTGATACAATTGGGAGCTCCTACAATGAGCAGTTCTTC. Protein product: CATSDTIGSSYNEQFF.

This clonotype was seen repeatedly, ten times or more. The chain combines TRBV5-1 with TRBJ1-2, with D perhaps matching TRBD1 (5 bases). The ends were cut back, 0 bases at V and 3 bases at J, with 15 bases in the middle. The CDR3 sequence is 16 residues long. Germline V gene data show CDR1 as SGHRS and CDR2 as YFSETQ. The CDR3: CASSLAGRGGHYGYTF. DNA of the CDR3: TGCGCCAGCAGCTTGGCCGGACGGGGCGGGCACTATGGCTACACCTTC.

This clonotype showed up many times. This chain joins TRBV9 and TRBJ2-1; 10 positions agree with TRBD2. The CDR3 covers 15 residues. Germline trimming cut 5 bases from V and 6 bases from J; bases unmatched to any gene: 8. Germline V CDR1 and CDR2: SGDLS, YYNGEE. The CDR3 loop is CASSPSGGAVNEQFF. The DNA of the CDR3 is TGTGCCAGCAGTCCGAGCGGGGGGGCCGTCAATGAGCAGTTCTTC.

This clonotype occurred many times. The chain has TRBV5-1 and TRBJ2-1; possible D gene TRBD1, 5 bases. V dropped 7 bases and J dropped 8 bases, with 22 bases sitting between them. The CDR3 sequence is 15 residues long. From germline, CDR1 is SGHRS and CDR2 YFSETQ. This chain's CDR3 is CASGPLGRMGYEQFF. Here the CDR3 DNA reads TGCGCCAGCGGACCGTTGGGGCGAATGGGCTATGAGCAGTTCTTC. Filled out from reference TRBV5-1 and TRBJ2-1, the complete variable domain reads KAGVTQTPRYLIKTRGQQVTLSCSPISGHRSVSWYQQTPGQGLQFLFEYFSETQRNKGNFPGRFSGRQFSNSRSEMNVSTLELGDSALYLCASGPLGRMGYEQFFGPGTRLTVL.

This rearrangement joins TRBV6-5 to TRBJ2-3, with D maybe TRBD2 (5 bases). This CDR3 is built from 13 residues. Trimming took 0 bases from V and 4 from J, leaving 5 bases between them. Germline CDR1 reads MNHEY; CDR2 reads SVGAGI. CDR3 amino acids: CASSYSRADTQYF. The DNA of the CDR3 is TGTGCCAGCAGTTACTCGCGGGCAGATACGCAGTATTTT.

This clonotype was recorded many times. This chain uses TRBV12-3 or TRBV12-4 with TRBJ1-1; 9 nucleotides align to TRBD1. The CDR3 has 16 amino acids. V shed 7 bases and J 2 bases; nucleotides not matched to a gene: 11. The CDR3 protein is CASNYRDRVPNTEAFF. CDR3 nucleotides: TGTGCCAGCAATTACCGGGACAGGGTGCCCAACACTGAAGCTTTCTTT.

This clonotype was seen repeatedly, ten times or more. The chain employs TRBV19 and TRBJ1-1, with D perhaps matching TRBD1 (6 bases). Trimming cost V 3 bases and J 1 base, with 15 bases left between them. The length of the CDR3 is 16 residues. CDR1 is LNHDA, CDR2 SQIVND, per germline (reference sequence). This chain's CDR3 is CASSIPGGPWNTEAFF. CDR3 DNA sequence: TGTGCCAGTAGTATCCCGGGGGGGCCGTGGAACACTGAAGCTTTCTTT.

This clonotype was counted at least ten times. V and J are TRBV3-1 and TRBJ2-7; D is ambiguous. CDR1 and CDR2 from the germline V gene are LGHDT and YNNKEL (reference sequence). V gave up 3 bases and J gave up 0 bases, with 9 bases separating them. The CDR3 loop spans 14 amino acids. Written as DNA, the CDR3 is TGTGCCAGCAGCCATTCGGCTGGCTCCTACGAGCAGTACTTC. It encodes CASSHSAGSYEQYF.

This clonotype was found many times. The chain recombines TRBV6-5 with TRBJ2-4; no definite D call. The germline V and J ends were trimmed by 0 bases and 7 bases, with 10 bases remaining between them. Looked up from germline, CDR1 is MNHEY and CDR2 is SVGAGI. The CDR3 sequence is 14 residues long. CDR3 coding DNA: TGTGCCAGCAGTTACTCGATAAGTTGGAACATTCAGTACTTC. Protein: CASSYSISWNIQYF.

This clonotype was detected ten times or more. This rearrangement joins TRBV27 to TRBJ2-1; 8 nucleotides line up with TRBD2. V lost 8 bases and J lost 6; bases outside the gene matches: 6. This CDR3 contains 13 residues. Germline lookup yields CDR1 MNHEY and CDR2 SMNVEV (reference sequence). The CDR3 protein is CASRPSGGNEQFF. As DNA, the CDR3 is TGTGCCAGCCGACCCAGCGGGGGCAATGAGCAGTTCTTC.

This clonotype appeared many times. The genes are TRBV18 and TRBJ2-3, with D possibly TRBD1 on 6 matching bases. The CDR3 is made up of 15 amino acids. With 2 bases removed from V and 4 bases from J, the gap between germline ends came to 13 bases. CDR1 and CDR2 (germline): KGHSH, LQKENI. Here the CDR3 reads CASSPRQASADTQYF. The DNA for the CDR3 is TGTGCCAGCTCACCAAGACAGGCGAGTGCAGATACGCAGTATTTT.

This clonotype came up many times. This chain's CDR3 is CAISESNPSTDTQYF. CDR3 sequence (DNA): TGTGCCATCAGTGAGTCGAACCCTAGCACAGATACGCAGTATTTT. This sequence joins TRBV10-3 and TRBJ2-3, with D uncertain. The germline CDR1 and CDR2 sequences are ENHRY and SYGVKD. This CDR3 comprises 15 residues. Trimming removed 0 bases at V and 0 bases at J, with 7 bases between.

In its sample, this clonotype was seen many times. This chain joins TRBV20-1 and TRBJ1-3, with no clear D. CDR1 is DFQATT and CDR2 is SNEGSKA in the germline V gene (reference sequence). The length of the CDR3 is 13 residues. V lost 6 bases and J 4 bases, leaving 13 bases between the germline ends. CDR3 loop: CSATNLDGNTIYF. The CDR3 nucleotides are TGCAGTGCGACGAATCTAGACGGAAACACCATATATTTT.

This clonotype has more than one count but fewer than ten. The CDR3 loop is CASSPSAGGYNEQFF. In DNA form, the CDR3 reads TGTGCCAGCAGCCCCAGTGCGGGCGGCTACAATGAGCAGTTCTTC. This chain links TRBV11-1 with TRBJ2-1; a possible D gene is TRBD2 (5 bases). V dropped 5 bases and J dropped 3 bases, with 14 bases sitting between them. In germline, CDR1 is SGHAT, CDR2 FQDESV (reference sequence). The CDR3 totals 15 residues. The entire variable domain, with the rest obtained from reference TRBV11-1 and TRBJ2-1, is as follows: EAEVAQSPRYKITEKSQAVAFWCDPISGHATLYWYRQILGQGPELLVQFQDESVVDDSQLPKDRFSAERLKGVDSTLKIQPAELGDSAMYLCASSPSAGGYNEQFFGPGTRLTVL.

In its sample, this clonotype was seen many times. V gene TRBV5-6 combines with J gene TRBJ1-6; 7 bases fit TRBD1. The CDR3 totals 17 residues. Germline V gene lookup returns CDR1 SGHDT and CDR2 YYEEEE. Losses at the gene ends were 0 bases for V and 10 bases for J; bases not matched to a gene: 13. The CDR3 spells CASSLAGGTAPRSPLHF. For the CDR3, the DNA is TGTGCCAGCAGCTTGGCCGGAGGGACAGCACCGAGATCACCCCTCCACTTT.

This clonotype was observed many times. The chain joins TRBV7-9 to TRBJ2-5; D may match TRBD1 or TRBD2 (6 bases each). The CDR3 totals 14 residues. CDR1 is SEHNR and CDR2 is FQNEAQ in the germline V gene (reference sequence). Trimming took 2 bases from V and 5 from J, leaving 12 bases between them. CDR3 in DNA: TGTGCCAGCAGCTTAAGGGGGGCCTGGGAGACCCAGTACTTC. This codes for CASSLRGAWETQYF.

This clonotype was detected a few times. This sequence joins TRBV10-3 and TRBJ1-2; possible D gene TRBD1, 6 bases. Per the germline V gene, CDR1 is ENHRY and CDR2 is SYGVKD. CDR3 size: 14 residues. V lost 4 bases to trimming and J lost 2 bases, with 11 bases between them. The CDR3 DNA follows: TGTGCCATCAGTGGTGGGGGGGCGAACTATGGCTACACCTTC. Its translation is CAISGGGANYGYTF.

This clonotype occurred many times. This sequence joins TRBV6-5 and TRBJ1-3, with a weak D call TRBD1 (6 bases). Germline CDR1 MNHEY, CDR2 SVGAGI. This CDR3 is built from 16 residues. Trimming took 6 bases from V and 0 from J, leaving 15 bases between them. This CDR3 is CASRRDQGSSGNTIYF. CDR3 nucleotides: TGTGCCAGCAGAAGAGACCAGGGGAGCTCTGGAAACACCATATATTTT.

V is TRBV6-1 and J is TRBJ1-1; D gene unclear. CDR1 MNHNS and CDR2 SASEGT come from the germline V gene. CDR3 length: 13 residues. V gave up 5 bases and J gave up 1 base, with 8 bases separating them. CDR3 bases: TGTGCCAGCAGTACCCAGTCGAACACTGAAGCTTTCTTT. Protein: CASSTQSNTEAFF.

This clonotype was seen many times. This chain uses TRBV4-3 with TRBJ2-1; D assignment may be TRBD1 or TRBD2 (5 bases each). This CDR3 is 15 amino acids long. The germline V gene encodes CDR1 LGHNA and CDR2 YSLEER. V lost 1 base to trimming and J lost 5 bases, with 12 bases between them. The CDR3 nucleotides are TGCGCCAGCAGCCAAGGGGGACGGTCGAACAATGAGCAGTTCTTC. It specifies CASSQGGRSNNEQFF.

This clonotype has ten or more counts. V gene TRBV5-1 combines with J gene TRBJ1-2; the match to TRBD1 covers 8 bases. The CDR3 sequence is 15 residues long. Losses at the gene ends were 0 bases for V and 4 bases for J; bases not matched to a gene: 5. Germline CDR1 reads SGHRS; CDR2 reads YFSETQ. Written as DNA, the CDR3 is TGCGCCAGCAGCTTGGGTGCAGGGGGCGTCTATGGCTACACCTTC. It yields the protein CASSLGAGGVYGYTF.

This clonotype showed up many times. The chain uses TRBV12-3 or TRBV12-4 and TRBJ1-3; a weak D match, TRBD1 (6 bases). Trimming took 6 bases from V and 0 from J, leaving 9 bases between them. The CDR3 length is 14 residues. DNA of the CDR3: TGTGCCAGCAGCGGGGGCAACTCTGGAAACACCATATATTTT. As protein: CASSGGNSGNTIYF.

The genes are TRBV6-5 and TRBJ1-6; unclear D gene. Trimming removed 0 bases from V and 6 bases from J, with 6 bases in between. Germline-derived CDR1 and CDR2 are MNHEY and SVGAGI. The CDR3 has 14 amino acids. The CDR3 DNA follows: TGTGCCAGCAGTTACTCGCACAGTAATTCACCCCTCCACTTT. Amino acid sequence: CASSYSHSNSPLHF.

This clonotype was seen repeatedly, ten times or more. The genes are TRBV4-1 and TRBJ1-3, with 8 bases fitting TRBD1. V gave up 4 bases and J gave up 0 bases; unmatched junction bases: 8. CDR1 is MGHRA, CDR2 YSYEKL, per germline. The CDR3 sequence is 17 residues long. The CDR3 sequence: CASSPGRTGLSGNTIYF. CDR3 in DNA: TGCGCCAGCAGCCCAGGAAGGACAGGGCTCTCTGGAAACACCATATATTTT.

This clonotype was picked up many times. This chain links TRBV6-2 or TRBV6-3 with TRBJ1-1; no clear D. The CDR3 has 11 amino acids. V gave up 8 bases and J gave up 10 bases, with 14 bases separating them. Germline V lookup: CDR1 MNHEY, CDR2 SVGEGT. CDR3 residues: CASSSSEGAFF. CDR3 nucleotide sequence: TGTGCCAGCTCCTCCAGCGAAGGAGCTTTCTTT.

This clonotype was observed at least ten times. The rearrangement joins TRBV11-2 to TRBJ2-6; possibly TRBD2 for D (6 bases). Trimming removed 8 bases at V and 4 bases at J, with 15 bases between. The CDR3 totals 15 residues. Germline lookup yields CDR1 SGHAT and CDR2 FQNNGV. The CDR3 loop is CASASGGSGANVLTF. DNA of the CDR3: TGTGCCAGCGCCAGTGGGGGGTCGGGGGCCAACGTCCTGACTTTC.